This T cell receptor beta chain was obtained from a study of PD-L1 blockade in urothelial cancer. Time point denoted: pretreatment peripheral blood. The CDR3 spans 17 residues. V lost 0 bases and J lost 7; bases outside the gene matches: 8. Germline CDR1 is MGHRA and CDR2 is YSYEKL. Sequencing used immunoSEQ multiplex PCR; TCRdb keeps in-frame clones, though not all of them. The sample records approximately 79,000 clones, just under 85% being singletons. This clone was counted a few times. Sequenced material: PBMCs, taken around atezolizumab (anti-PD-L1) treatment. This sequence joins TRBV4-1 and TRBJ1-6; 8 bases align to TRBD1. This sequence was found in a man aged 35-49 years with urothelial cancer. The CDR3 here is CASSQDRQGAQNSPLHF. CDR3 bases: TGCGCCAGCAGCCAAGACAGGCAGGGGGCGCAAAATTCACCCCTCCACTTT.